This TCR beta chain was found in a study of blood T cell repertoires in COVID-19. Across the study: COVID-19 samples collected from the United States, Italy and Spain covered acute and convalescent phases.

This CDR3 is built from 15 residues. CDR1 is MNHEY and CDR2 is SVGAGI in the germline V gene. The V gene lost 2 bases and the J gene lost 4 bases, with 14 bases spanning the gap. Measured with immunoSEQ multiplex PCR; TCRdb has only the in-frame clones, and not every one. Among about 130,000 clones listed, more than 70% were seen once. The chain is built from TRBV6-5 and TRBJ1-2; tentative D call: TRBD1 (5 bases). The receptor was derived from a man between 45 and 60 years old with acute or convalescent COVID-19. Sequenced input: peripheral blood. The CDR3 here is CASSYSSRAGYGYTF. The CDR3 DNA reads as TGTGCCAGCAGTTACAGTAGCAGGGCTGGCTATGGCTACACCTTC.